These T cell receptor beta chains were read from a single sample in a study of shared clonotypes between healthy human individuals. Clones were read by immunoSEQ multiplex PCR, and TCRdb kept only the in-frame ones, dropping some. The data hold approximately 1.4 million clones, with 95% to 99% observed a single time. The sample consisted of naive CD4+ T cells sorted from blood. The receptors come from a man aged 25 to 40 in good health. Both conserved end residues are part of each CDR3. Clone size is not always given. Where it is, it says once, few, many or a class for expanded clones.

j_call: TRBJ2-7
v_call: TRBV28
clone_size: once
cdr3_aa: CASSLPLQVRSTYEQYF

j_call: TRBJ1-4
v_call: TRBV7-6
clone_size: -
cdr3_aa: CASSGLGATNEKLFF

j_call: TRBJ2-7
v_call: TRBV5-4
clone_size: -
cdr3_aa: CASSPVAGGHVYEQYF

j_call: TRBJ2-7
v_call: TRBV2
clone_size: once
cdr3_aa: CASTLGQMFSEQYF

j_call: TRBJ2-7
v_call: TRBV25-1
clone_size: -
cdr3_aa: CASSPGQLSYEQYF

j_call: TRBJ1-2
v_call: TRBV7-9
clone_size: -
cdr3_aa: CASSLGGQGVGYTF

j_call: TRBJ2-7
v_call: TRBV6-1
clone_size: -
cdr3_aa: CASKVTGTKDEQYF

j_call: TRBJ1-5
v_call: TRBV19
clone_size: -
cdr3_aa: CASSSRTGSGPKNNQPQHF

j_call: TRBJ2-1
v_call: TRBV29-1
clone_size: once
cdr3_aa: CSVGGFHEQFF

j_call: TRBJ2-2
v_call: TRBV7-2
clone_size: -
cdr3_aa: CASSLNGPGELFF

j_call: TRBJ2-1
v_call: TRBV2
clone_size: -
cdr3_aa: CASKGVRLRGFF